The 5 T cell receptor beta chains presented below share a single source sample, sequenced in a study of blood T cell repertoires in COVID-19. This table comes from immunoSEQ multiplex PCR, and its TCRdb copy is limited to in-frame clones, with some not included. The sample has about 400,000 clones, more than 75% seen once. The source material was PBMCs or T cells enriched from blood (not recorded which). The origin of the receptors is a man aged 35 to 55 in a cohort exposed to, infected with or recovered from COVID-19 (not recorded which).

The chain uses TRBV7-9 and TRBJ2-7, with 7 bases identical to TRBD1. This CDR3 is 15 amino acids long. The trim removed 1 base at V and 2 bases at J, leaving 5 bases unmatched. Germline CDR1 SEHNR, CDR2 FQNEAQ (reference sequence). The CDR3 sequence is CASSLGQGGTYEQYF. CDR3 nucleotides: TGTGCCAGCAGCTTAGGACAGGGCGGCACCTACGAGCAGTACTTC. Drawing the rest from reference TRBV7-9 and TRBJ2-7, the complete variable domain is DTGVSQNPRHKITKRGQNVTFRCDPISEHNRLYWYRQTLGQGPEFLTYFQNEAQLEKSRLLSDRFSAERPKGSFSTLEIQRTEQGDSAMYLCASSLGQGGTYEQYFGPGTRLTVT.

V usage is TRBV5-4 and J usage is TRBJ1-1, with 9 bases aligning to TRBD1. The CDR3 runs 15 residues. Germline-derived CDR1 and CDR2 are SGHNT and YYREEE (reference sequence). The V gene end was trimmed by 10 bases and the J gene end by 1 base; junction bases not matched to a gene: 11. CDR3 protein: CAAGQGRSRNTEAFF. As DNA, the CDR3 is TGTGCCGCCGGACAGGGGAGGAGTAGGAACACTGAAGCTTTCTTT.

About this clone itself: An end of the junction does not agree with germline; a read error may underlie this. The J gene is TRBJ1-1, the V gene TRBV6-5; TRBD1 might be the D (5 bases). The CDR3 is 15 amino acids. Germline V gives CDR1 MNHEY, CDR2 SVGAGI. CDR3: CASSDSKGKVTEAFF. The CDR3 bases are TGTGCCAGCAGTGACTCGAAGGGGAAGGTTACTGAAGCTTTCTTT.

The CDR3 DNA follows: TGCGCCAGCAGCACCGGAGGGCAGGGTGGAGATACGCAGTATTTT. Its protein is CASSTGGQGGDTQYF. This chain uses TRBV5-1 with TRBJ2-3; TRBD2 might be the D (6 bases). V was trimmed by 4 bases and J by 5 bases, leaving 17 bases between them. From germline, CDR1 is SGHRS and CDR2 YFSETQ. There are 15 residues in the CDR3.

The chain links TRBV4-1 to TRBJ2-5; D might be TRBD1 (5 bases). Germline V gene data show CDR1 as MGHRA and CDR2 as YSYEKL. The CDR3 runs 16 residues. The V gene lost 1 base and the J gene lost 5 bases, with 17 bases spanning the gap. CDR3 residues: CASSQGVGEVPETQYF. The CDR3 DNA follows: TGCGCCAGCAGCCAAGGTGTAGGGGAAGTGCCCGAGACCCAGTACTTC.